This T cell receptor beta chain derives from a study of CXCR3-negative and CXCR3-positive naive CD8 T cells (dated by TCRdb to between 2018 and 2020). Regarding the complete study: In total, approximately 140 million TRB reads were obtained, which works out to roughly 1.5 +/- 0.3 million reads per library. Diversity and physicochemical repertoire analyses were performed on about eleven donors pooled from two independent experiments. Naive subsets from about five donors and memory cells from 3 donors were included in the TRBV-TRBJ cluster analysis. General conclusions and limits of the study: Compared with CXCR3-negative naive cells, CXCR3-positive naive cells had TRB CDR3s with higher hydrophobicity (lower Kidera factor 4), lower energy, and higher strength and volume indices. Both naive subsets had comparably high repertoire diversity, while memory CD8+ T cells had much lower repertoire diversity. Naive CXCR3-negative and CXCR3-positive cells from the same donor showed similar TRBV-TRBJ usage, whereas memory cells showed distinct patterns. CXCR3 expression partially decreased after cryopreservation, so most assays used freshly isolated PBMCs. Because surface CD5, which has been linked to self-reactivity in mice, was comparable between naive subsets, TCR interaction strength was also inferred from TRB CDR3 physicochemical properties.

The instrument given in TCRdb is NextSeq 550. The Human TCR Profiling Kit (MiLaboratory) was used to make UMI-labeled 5' RACE TRB cDNA libraries. cDNA synthesis used the entire amount of extracted RNA, and PCR amplification then used the entire amount of cDNA produced. Libraries were prepared in parallel with an identical number of PCR cycles. The original pipeline was this. About 50,000 +/- 10,000 unique UMI-labeled TRB cDNA molecules per library were extracted with MIGEC and MiXCR, with at least two reads per UMI required. On average, each library contained approximately 40,000 +/- 10,000 functional in-frame TRB CDR3 nucleotide clonotypes without stop codons. After downsampling to 5000 UMI-labeled TRB molecules per sample, diversity metrics such as normalized Shannon-Wiener and Chao1 were calculated in VDJtools. VDJtools computed clonotype-size-weighted physicochemical properties of the central five CDR3 residues: interaction energy, strength, volume and Kidera factor 4. TCRdb reprocessed the raw reads; every CDR3 protein sequence is a single record, and DNA is not supplied. These V and J calls rely on TCRdb rather than the paper's analysis. The sample's clone listing holds nearly 90,000 distinct CDR3 sequences. Nearly 0.85% of the sample is held by the ten biggest clonotypes.

CDR1 MNHEY and CDR2 SVGAGI are derived from the germline V gene. The CDR3 goes from the cysteine to the phenylalanine over 18 residues. DNA is not recorded here. For every CD8+ T cell subset, 300,000 cells were flow-sorted straight into RLT lysis buffer, and each subset was sorted in triplicate. Naive CD8+ T cells were defined stringently as CD45RO-CCR7+CD27+CD95- to exclude memory contaminants. Peripheral blood mononuclear cells were isolated from buffy coats using standard density gradient centrifugation. Naive CXCR3-negative and CXCR3-positive CD8+ T cells were flow-sorted using a FACSAria III. Total RNA was extracted from sorted cells using an RNeasy Mini Kit. About this clonotype: This receptor's antigen is unknown.

Recombination joined TRBV6-5 with TRBJ2-1; TCRdb names TRBD1, which stays unverified in the absence of DNA. This TCR was sampled from a human donor in good health. Some clones in this sample may be carry-over from other donors' samples. The sample was naive CXCR3+ CD8+ T cells from blood. The cell subset or site label for this specimen denotes: CD45RO-CCR7+CD27+CD95- naive CD8+ T cells expressing CXCR3 (TNR3+). The CDR3 here reads CASSYSGGGLSTGNEQFF.